This entry describes one TCR beta chain. The assay used was immunoSEQ (version v3.0), run at survey level. Assay: immunoSEQ multiplex PCR; the TCRdb copy retains only in-frame clones and omits some. The sample has around 43,000 clones; approximately 94% are singletons. Germline values: CDR1 SGHDN, CDR2 FVKESK. The CDR3 covers 17 residues. V gave up 2 bases and J gave up 6 bases; unmatched junction bases: 12. The entry originates in a study of long-term antiretroviral therapy in people with HIV. The study used samples holding roughly 1-10 million cryopreserved PBMC before DNA extraction. The chain combines TRBV14 with TRBJ1-2, with TRBD1 identical over 10 bases. The source was unsorted PBMCs, collected roughly 9.5 years after starting antiretroviral therapy. The TCR sequence derives from a man younger than 45 with HIV. The CDR3 sequence: CASSQYLTGQGTDGYTF. In nucleotides, the CDR3 is TGTGCCAGCAGCCAATACCTGACGGGACAGGGGACCGATGGCTACACCTTC.